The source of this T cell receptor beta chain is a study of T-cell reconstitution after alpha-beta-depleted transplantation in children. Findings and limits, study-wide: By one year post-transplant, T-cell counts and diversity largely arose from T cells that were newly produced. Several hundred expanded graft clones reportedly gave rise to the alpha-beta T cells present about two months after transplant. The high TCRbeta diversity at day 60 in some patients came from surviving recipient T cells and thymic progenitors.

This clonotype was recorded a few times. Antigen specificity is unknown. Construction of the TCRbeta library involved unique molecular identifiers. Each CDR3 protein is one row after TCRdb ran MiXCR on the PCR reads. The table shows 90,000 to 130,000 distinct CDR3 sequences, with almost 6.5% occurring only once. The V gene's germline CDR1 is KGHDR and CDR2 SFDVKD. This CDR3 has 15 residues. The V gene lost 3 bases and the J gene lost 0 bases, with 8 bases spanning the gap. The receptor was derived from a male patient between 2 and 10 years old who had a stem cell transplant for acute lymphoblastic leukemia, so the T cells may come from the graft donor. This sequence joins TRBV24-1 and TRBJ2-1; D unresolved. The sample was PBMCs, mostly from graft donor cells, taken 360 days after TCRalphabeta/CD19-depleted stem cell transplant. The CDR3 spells CATSDIPSSYNEQFF. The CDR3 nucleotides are TGTGCCACCAGTGATATACCAAGCTCCTACAATGAGCAGTTCTTC.